Presented here are 13 T cell receptor beta chains from one specimen sequenced in a study of CD8+CD57+ T cells in acquired aplastic anemia. Genomic DNA was employed as the template in profiling TCR beta VDJ and CDR3. Each CDR3 protein is one row after TCRdb ran MiXCR on the reads. The top ten clones hold approximately 15% of a sample with around 200,000 distinct CDR3 sequences, less than 65% of them seen once. What was sequenced was sorted CD4+, CD8+, or CD8+CD57+ T cells (not recorded which) from PBMCs. Every receptor here comes from a human donor in good health, serving as a control.

This clonotype was detected a few times. The junction departs from germline at one end; a sequencing error may be responsible. The chain combines TRBV27 with TRBJ1-5, with 8 positions matching TRBD1. Germline loops: CDR1 MNHEY, CDR2 SMNVEV (reference sequence). CDR3 length: 14 residues. The chain's CDR3 is CAGSSGQGSQPQHF. The CDR3 DNA reads TGTGCCGGCAGTTCCGGACAGGGATCCCAGCCCCAGCATTTT.

The chain employs TRBV30 and TRBJ1-6, with unresolved D. Trimming took off 0 bases at V and 2 bases at J, with 8 bases between the two ends. The CDR3 is 15 residues long. Germline CDR1 reads GTSNPN; CDR2 reads SVGIG (reference sequence). CDR3 sequence: CAWSVGQTYNSPLHF. The DNA for the CDR3 is TGTGCCTGGAGTGTAGGCCAGACCTATAATTCACCCCTCCACTTT.

This clonotype came up a few times. The genes are TRBV20-1 and TRBJ2-5; 7 bases are a match to TRBD1. This CDR3 is built from 19 residues. Trimming removed 1 base from V and 9 bases from J; junction bases left unmatched: 26. Germline V gene lookup returns CDR1 DFQATT and CDR2 SNEGSKA (reference sequence). The CDR3 DNA reads as TGCAGTGCTAGAGCTCCCAACCAGTTTACAGGGGTGGGGAATCAGCCCCAGTACTTC. Translating gives CSARAPNQFTGVGNQPQYF.

V is TRBV20-1 and J is TRBJ1-5; D gene ambiguous. Germline V gene sequence: CDR1 DFQATT, CDR2 SNEGSKA (reference sequence). V lost 1 base, J lost 3 bases, and 10 bases lay in between. The CDR3 totals 14 residues. Here the CDR3 reads CSARALQSNQPQHF. The CDR3 nucleotides are TGCAGTGCTAGAGCGTTGCAGTCCAATCAGCCCCAGCATTTT.

The chain combines TRBV20-1 with TRBJ2-1, with 7 bases aligning to TRBD1. CDR1 and CDR2 (germline): DFQATT, SNEGSKA (reference sequence). This CDR3 spans 16 amino acids. V lost 0 bases, J lost 3 bases, and 8 bases stayed unmatched. The CDR3 sequence: CSARDGTWDSYNEQFF. The CDR3 bases are TGCAGTGCTAGAGATGGTACCTGGGACAGCTACAATGAGCAGTTCTTC.

This clonotype was recorded only once. A read error may produce the germline difference seen at one junction end. The chain recombines TRBV25-1 with TRBJ1-2, with D unclear. Germline CDR1 MGHDK, CDR2 SYGVNS. The CDR3 has 16 residues. Here the CDR3 reads CASRGAGGELVCGCTF. CDR3 DNA sequence: TGTGCCAGCAGGGGAGCAGGTGGGGAACTTGTCTGTGGCTGCACCTTC.

Notes on this clonotype: Compared with germline, one end of the junction differs, possibly owing to a read error. The genes are TRBV7-3 and TRBJ2-7; D might be TRBD1 (5 bases). The germline gives CDR1 SGHTA, CDR2 FQGTGA. This CDR3 has 14 amino acids. CDR3 protein: CANSVGAVSYEQYF. CDR3 nucleotide sequence: TGTGCCAACAGCGTAGGGGCTGTCTCCTACGAGCAGTACTTC.

This clonotype showed up just a few times. This chain joins TRBV7-3 and TRBJ2-3; 12 nucleotides align to TRBD2. The CDR3 covers 16 residues. The V segment lost 5 bases and the J segment 6 bases; nucleotides outside the gene matches: 9. Germline V gives CDR1 SGHTA, CDR2 FQGTGA. The CDR3 DNA reads TGTGCCAGCAGCGATCCTAGCGGGGGGGAGTTGGATACGCAGTATTTT. Translation gives CASSDPSGGELDTQYF.

This chain connects TRBV7-8 to TRBJ1-2, with a weak D call TRBD1 (5 bases). The CDR3 has 14 amino acids. The V end lost 5 bases, the J end lost 8 bases, and 18 bases lay between the germline ends. The germline V gene has CDR1 SGHVS and CDR2 FQNEAQ. The CDR3: CASSVQGRLVGYTF. CDR3 nucleotide sequence: TGTGCCAGCAGCGTCCAGGGAAGGCTAGTGGGCTACACCTTC.

Of note for this clonotype: At one of its ends the junction is not consistent with the germline gene, which may arise from a read error. The chain employs TRBV7-3 and TRBJ2-7; D may correspond to TRBD1 or TRBD2 (5 bases each). Germline-derived CDR1 and CDR2 are SGHTA and FQGTGA. The CDR3 contains 14 residues. CDR3 protein: CASSPRGKPYEQYF. CDR3 nucleotides: TGTGCCAGCAGCCCCCGGGGCAAACCTTACGAACAGTACTTC.

The chain has TRBV15 and TRBJ1-3, with a tentative D call TRBD1 (5 bases). The CDR3 totals 16 residues. Germline values: CDR1 LNHNV, CDR2 YYDKDF (reference sequence). V lost 3 bases to trimming and J lost 2 bases, with 14 bases between them. The DNA of the CDR3 is TGTGCCACCAGCAGCGACCCGGCAGGGACTGGAAACACCATATATTTT. Protein product: CATSSDPAGTGNTIYF.

This clonotype was observed at least ten times. The chain combines TRBV14 with TRBJ2-3, with TRBD2 identical over 8 bases. The CDR3 extends over 16 amino acids. The V and J ends lost 1 base and 2 bases, in that order; junction bases with no gene match: 5. Germline V gene data show CDR1 as SGHDN and CDR2 as FVKESK. The CDR3 DNA is TGTGCCAGCAGCCAAGCGGGGGGGCCCCCCACAGATACGCAGTATTTT. Its protein is CASSQAGGPPTDTQYF.

The V gene is TRBV7-2, the J gene TRBJ2-5, with D perhaps TRBD1 (5 bases). V was shortened by 4 bases and J by 2 bases, with 8 bases between the two germline ends. The CDR3 totals 13 residues. Germline CDR1 is SGHTA and CDR2 is FQGNSA. CDR3 residues: CASSSGIQETQYF. The CDR3, as DNA: TGTGCCAGCAGCTCAGGGATTCAAGAGACCCAGTACTTC.